What follows is one TCR beta chain and its context. The V and J ends lost 1 base and 0 bases respectively, with 6 bases between them. CDR1 and CDR2 (germline): SGHAT, FQNNGV. The CDR3 is 15 amino acids. This sample is drawn from a study of blood T cell repertoires in COVID-19. Methods used by the authors: It was from reference gene primer amplification that nucleated cell counts were estimated. TCRdb's table, derived via immunoSEQ multiplex PCR, lists solely in-frame clones and lacks some. Clone size and V and J calls were adopted from that table, with D and trimming inferred from the DNA. The sample yields approximately 200,000 clones, over 75% seen once.

The rearrangement uses TRBV11-2 and TRBJ1-4; no definite D call. The source material was PBMCs or T cells enriched from blood (not recorded which). The sequence came from a man younger than 45 in a cohort exposed to, infected with or recovered from COVID-19 (not recorded which). The CDR3 DNA reads as TGTGCCAGCAGCTTAGGAGTTGCAACTAATGAAAAACTGTTTTTT. Amino acid sequence: CASSLGVATNEKLFF.